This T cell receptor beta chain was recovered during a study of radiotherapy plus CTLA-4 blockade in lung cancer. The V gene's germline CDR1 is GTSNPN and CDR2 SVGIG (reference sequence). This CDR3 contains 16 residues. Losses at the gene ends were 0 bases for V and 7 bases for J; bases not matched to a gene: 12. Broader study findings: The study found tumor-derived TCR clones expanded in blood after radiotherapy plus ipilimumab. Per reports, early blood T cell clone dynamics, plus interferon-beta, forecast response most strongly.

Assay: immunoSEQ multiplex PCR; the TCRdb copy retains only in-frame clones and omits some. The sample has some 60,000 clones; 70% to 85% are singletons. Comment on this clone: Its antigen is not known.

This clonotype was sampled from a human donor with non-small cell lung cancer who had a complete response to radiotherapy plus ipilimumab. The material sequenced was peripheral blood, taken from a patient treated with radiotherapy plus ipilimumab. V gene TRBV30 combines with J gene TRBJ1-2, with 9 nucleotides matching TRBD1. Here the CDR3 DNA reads TGTGCCTGGAGTGTACGATTCGACAGGGGGATGCGTGGCTACACCTTC. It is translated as CAWSVRFDRGMRGYTF.